Below are 26 T cell receptor beta chains sequenced from a single sample in a study of regulatory T cells in long-lasting Graves disease. As for time point: persistent/refractory GD, antithyroid drugs over 5 years with positive TRAb. With RNA extracted from PBMCs as input, the TCR library was made. For TCR beta, libraries came from iRepertoire HTBI primers and Arm-PCR of CDR3 regions. TCRdb itself ran the multiplex PCR reads through MiXCR, one entry per CDR3 protein. The repertoire holds 350,000 to 450,000 distinct CDR3 sequences, with 20% as singletons. The material was peripheral blood mononuclear cells (PBMCs), obtained when the disease was refractory, from a patient treated with antithyroid drugs. The receptors come from a female donor with Graves disease.

The J gene is TRBJ1-6, the V gene TRBV4-3; D unresolved. The V end lost 4 bases, the J end lost 10 bases, and 17 bases lay between the germline ends. This CDR3 contains 15 residues. Germline CDR1 and CDR2: LGHNA and YSLEER. The DNA for the CDR3 is TGCGCCAGCAGCCTAACGAGGGAGGGAATCTCACCCCTCCACTTT. The encoded protein is CASSLTREGISPLHF.

The V gene is TRBV20-1, the J gene TRBJ2-7; no reliable D call. This CDR3 has 13 residues. Trimming left V 3 bases short and J 0 bases short, with 9 bases between. The germline gives CDR1 DFQATT, CDR2 SNEGSKA (reference sequence). CDR3: CSASTITSYEQYF. As DNA, the CDR3 is TGCAGTGCTAGCACCATTACCTCCTACGAGCAGTACTTC.

This sequence joins TRBV7-2 and TRBJ1-1; no clear D gene. Trimming cost V 4 bases and J 2 bases, with 23 bases left between them. Germline loops: CDR1 SGHTA, CDR2 FQGNSA. The CDR3 covers 18 residues. The CDR3 region has the DNA TGTGCCAGCAGCTCACCACTTTTGGTATCCCCTTTTAACACTGAAGCTTTCTTT. Amino acid sequence: CASSSPLLVSPFNTEAFF.

As regards this clonotype: A much larger clone sits a single nucleotide away, making a read error possible. The gene calls are TRBV7-9 and TRBJ2-7; D not resolved. Per the germline V gene, CDR1 is SEHNR and CDR2 is FQNEAQ (reference sequence). The CDR3 covers 13 residues. With 6 bases removed from V and 7 bases from J, the gap between germline ends came to 16 bases. CDR3 loop: CASSLKGLSEQYF. CDR3 sequence (DNA): TGTGCCAGCAGTCTAAAAGGGCTGTCGGAGCAGTACTTC. Complete variable domain (other parts from reference TRBV7-9 and TRBJ2-7): DTGVSQNPRHKITKRGQNVTFRCDPISEHNRLYWYRQTLGQGPEFLTYFQNEAQLEKSRLLSDRFSAERPKGSFSTLEIQRTEQGDSAMYLCASSLKGLSEQYFGPGTRLTVT.

This clonotype was seen at least ten times. J is TRBJ2-7 and V is TRBV7-2; D might be TRBD1 or TRBD2, each matching 5 bases. V was trimmed by 1 base and J by 0 bases, leaving 10 bases between them. CDR1 is SGHTA, CDR2 FQGNSA, per germline. The CDR3 loop spans 15 amino acids. CDR3 DNA sequence: TGTGCCAGCAGCTTAGTGACGGGGACCTCCTACGAGCAGTACTTC. It codes for CASSLVTGTSYEQYF.

The rearrangement uses TRBV5-1 and TRBJ1-5, with D maybe TRBD1 (6 bases). This CDR3 spans 14 amino acids. Germline CDR1 and CDR2: SGHRS and YFSETQ. Trimming shortened V by 0 bases and J by 7 bases, and 11 bases separated the two germline ends. CDR3 in DNA: TGCGCCAGCAGCTTGGTAGGGGGGGCCCAGCCCCAGCATTTT. This codes for CASSLVGGAQPQHF. The full variable domain, with the rest looked up from reference TRBV5-1 and TRBJ1-5, is KAGVTQTPRYLIKTRGQQVTLSCSPISGHRSVSWYQQTPGQGLQFLFEYFSETQRNKGNFPGRFSGRQFSNSRSEMNVSTLELGDSALYLCASSLVGGAQPQHFGDGTRLSIL.

As to this clonotype: Being one base from a much bigger clone, this may be a read error. The rearrangement links TRBV11-2 to TRBJ1-2; D is uncertain. This CDR3 has 13 residues. Germline V gene sequence: CDR1 SGHAT, CDR2 FQNNGV. CDR3 in DNA: TGTGTCAGCAGTCAAGTAGACACCGATGGCTACACCTTC. It encodes CVSSQVDTDGYTF.

This clonotype was observed a few times. The CDR3 bases are TGTGCCAGCAAGTATAGCGGGAGGTCCTACGAGCAGTACTTC. Its protein is CASKYSGRSYEQYF. The V and J genes are TRBV9 and TRBJ2-7; 10 nucleotides match TRBD2. Germline CDR1 SGDLS, CDR2 YYNGEE. CDR3 length: 14 residues. The V segment lost 6 bases and the J segment 1 base; nucleotides outside the gene matches: 4.

This clonotype was detected only a few times. CDR3 nucleotide sequence: TGTGCCAGTAGTCAGGGGGTTGACACCGGGGAGCTGTTTTTT. This encodes CASSQGVDTGELFF. The rearrangement uses TRBV19 and TRBJ2-2; 7 nucleotides align to TRBD1. Germline assignment: CDR1 LNHDA and CDR2 SQIVND (reference sequence). Trimming removed 5 bases from V and 3 bases from J; junction bases left unmatched: 3. The CDR3 has 14 residues.

The rearrangement links TRBV15 to TRBJ2-7; 9 bases line up with TRBD1. The V gene end was trimmed by 5 bases and the J gene end by 4 bases; junction bases not matched to a gene: 9. CDR1 LNHNV and CDR2 YYDKDF come from the germline V gene (reference sequence). CDR3 size: 15 residues. CDR3 sequence (DNA): TGTGCCACCAGCGGGGATGGGACAGGGAGGTACGAGCAGTACTTC. Translating gives CATSGDGTGRYEQYF.

This clonotype was observed at least ten times. The chain couples TRBV7-9 to TRBJ2-7; possible D gene TRBD1, 5 bases. The CDR3 contains 11 residues. Trimming left V 4 bases short and J 9 bases short, with 10 bases between. The germline gives CDR1 SEHNR, CDR2 FQNEAQ (reference sequence). The CDR3: CASSSQGGQYF. CDR3 sequence (DNA): TGTGCCAGCAGCTCCCAGGGCGGGCAGTACTTC. Complete variable domain (other parts from reference TRBV7-9 and TRBJ2-7): DTGVSQNPRHKITKRGQNVTFRCDPISEHNRLYWYRQTLGQGPEFLTYFQNEAQLEKSRLLSDRFSAERPKGSFSTLEIQRTEQGDSAMYLCASSSQGGQYFGPGTRLTVT.

The chain joins TRBV11-3 to TRBJ2-7; no clear D gene. This CDR3 comprises 15 residues. Germline-derived CDR1 and CDR2 are SGHNT and YENEEA. Trimming shortened V by 8 bases and J by 4 bases, and 21 bases separated the two germline ends. The CDR3 sequence is CASSPRLGTIYEQYF. CDR3 nucleotides: TGTGCCAGCTCACCAAGACTTGGAACCATTTACGAGCAGTACTTC. The variable domain in full, completed from reference TRBV11-3 and TRBJ2-7, reads EAGVVQSPRYKIIEKKQPVAFWCNPISGHNTLYWYLQNLGQGPELLIRYENEEAVDDSQLPKDRFSAERLKGVDSTLKIQPAELGDSAVYLCASSPRLGTIYEQYFGPGTRLTVT.

In its sample, this clonotype was seen many times. The V gene is TRBV19, the J gene TRBJ1-1, with a possible D match to TRBD1 (6 bases). Germline V gene data show CDR1 as LNHDA and CDR2 as SQIVND (reference sequence). Trimming left V 9 bases short and J 2 bases short, with 19 bases between. The CDR3 consists of 15 residues. CDR3: CASLVQGGVNTEAFF. CDR3 bases: TGTGCCAGCTTAGTACAAGGGGGGGTCAACACTGAAGCTTTCTTT.

In regard to this clonotype: This may be a read error: a much more frequent sequence differs by one nucleotide. The chain joins TRBV3-1 to TRBJ1-1; D is perhaps TRBD1 (5 bases). The germline V and J ends were trimmed by 4 bases and 7 bases, with 13 bases remaining between them. Germline CDR1 LGHDT, CDR2 YNNKEL (reference sequence). CDR3 size: 13 residues. This CDR3 is CASSRAGPDEAFF. In nucleotides, the CDR3 is TGTGCCAGCAGCCGAGCAGGGCCAGATGAAGCTTTCTTT. The full variable domain, its missing parts supplied by reference TRBV3-1 and TRBJ1-1, is DTAVSQTPKYLVTQMGNDKSIKCEQNLGHDTMYWYKQDSKKFLKIMFSYNNKELIINETVPNRFSPKSPDKAHLNLHINSLELGDSAVYFCASSRAGPDEAFFGQGTRLTVV.

This clonotype was observed a handful of times. This chain uses TRBV20-1 with TRBJ2-7; 11 nucleotides line up with TRBD1. CDR3 length: 15 amino acids. Germline values: CDR1 DFQATT, CDR2 SNEGSKA (reference sequence). V gave up 1 base and J gave up 0 bases; unmatched junction bases: 2. The CDR3, as DNA: TGCAGTGCTAGAGGGACAGGGGGCATCTCCTACGAGCAGTACTTC. Its translation: CSARGTGGISYEQYF.

This clonotype was found many times. The V gene is TRBV11-1, the J gene TRBJ2-5; D possibly corresponds to TRBD2 (5 bases). V dropped 5 bases and J dropped 4 bases, with 14 bases sitting between them. CDR1 and CDR2 (germline): SGHAT, FQDESV (reference sequence). This CDR3 spans 14 amino acids. CDR3 amino acids: CASSHWRSGETQYF. The CDR3 DNA follows: TGTGCCAGCAGCCACTGGAGGTCTGGAGAGACCCAGTACTTC.

About this clonotype itself: A much larger clonotype is one base distant, so this may be a read error. V is TRBV7-2 and J is TRBJ1-1; D unresolved. The CDR3 totals 13 residues. The germline gives CDR1 SGHTA, CDR2 FQGNSA. CDR3 protein: CASTDTDRPEASF. The CDR3 DNA reads TGTGCCAGCACCGACACGGACCGCCCCGAAGCTTCCTTT.

This clonotype was found many times. V is TRBV28 and J is TRBJ2-4; D unresolved. Germline V lookup: CDR1 MDHEN, CDR2 SYDVKM. This CDR3 is 13 amino acids long. Between the trimmed V and J ends, which lost 2 bases and 9 bases, there was a span of 11 bases. CDR3 DNA sequence: TGTGCCAGCAGTTTACAACTCTCGCTCATTCAGTACTTC. This sequence encodes CASSLQLSLIQYF.

The chain combines TRBV2 with TRBJ2-1, with a weak D call TRBD1 (7 bases). The V end was cut by 1 base, the J end by 13 bases, with 20 bases between. CDR1 is SNHLY and CDR2 is FYNNEI in the germline V gene. There are 15 residues in the CDR3. The CDR3 loop reads CASSEGQGGNMKQFF. The CDR3 DNA reads TGTGCCAGCAGTGAAGGGCAGGGGGGAAATATGAAACAGTTCTTC.

The sample holds many counts of this clonotype. The DNA is omitted, as the CDR3 cannot be located on it reliably, and the CDR3 follows TCRdb's listing. The genes are TRBV2 and TRBJ1-2; the table's TRBD1 call for D was not verified on the DNA. Germline V gene sequence: CDR1 SNHLY, CDR2 FYNNEI. Termini included, the CDR3 measures 14 amino acids. CDR3 sequence reads: CASSEFGTGAYYTF.

This clonotype showed up many times. The CDR3 region has the DNA TGCAGCGTTAAGGTAGCGGGAGGTAGCTACGAGCAGTACTTC. Its protein product is CSVKVAGGSYEQYF. The chain couples TRBV29-1 to TRBJ2-7, with 10 positions matching TRBD2. Trimming cost V 5 bases and J 3 bases; bases outside gene matches: 7. The CDR3 length is 14 residues. Germline-derived CDR1 and CDR2 are SQVTM and ANQGSEA.

This clonotype was recorded at least ten times. The chain uses TRBV20-1 and TRBJ2-5, with a possible D match to TRBD1 (5 bases). Per germline, CDR1 DFQATT and CDR2 SNEGSKA (reference sequence). The CDR3 consists of 12 residues. V gave up 5 bases and J gave up 3 bases, with 10 bases separating them. Here the CDR3 DNA reads TGCAGTGCTGCCGGACAAGAAGAGACCCAGTACTTC. Encoded protein: CSAAGQEETQYF.

In this sample, this clonotype turned up many times. The J gene is TRBJ2-7, the V gene TRBV12-3 or TRBV12-4; tentatively, D is TRBD1 (6 bases). V dropped 6 bases and J dropped 6 bases, with 15 bases sitting between them. The CDR3 sequence is 13 residues long. The CDR3 here is CASSLAQGFEQYF. The CDR3 nucleotides are TGTGCCAGCAGCCTCGCCCAGGGGTTCGAGCAGTACTTC.

The sample holds one count of this clonotype. A single base separates this from a much larger clone, so it may be a read error. This CDR3 is missing its conserved last phenylalanine or tryptophan, likely due to a read error. The V gene is TRBV3-1, the J gene TRBJ2-7; D is uncertain. This CDR3 is built from 11 residues. Germline loops: CDR1 LGHDT, CDR2 YNNKEL (reference sequence). Trimming removed 2 bases at V and 7 bases at J, with 6 bases between. The CDR3 region is CASSQSLEQYI. The CDR3 bases are TGTGCCAGCAGCCAATCCCTAGAGCAGTACATC.

The sample holds a few counts of this clonotype. The V and J genes are TRBV19 and TRBJ1-5; 11 bases are shared with TRBD1. CDR3 size: 18 residues. The V segment lost 4 bases and the J segment 3 bases; nucleotides outside the gene matches: 11. Germline V gene lookup returns CDR1 LNHDA and CDR2 SQIVND (reference sequence). The CDR3 region is CASSTWTGGTQSNQPQHF. The DNA for the CDR3 is TGTGCCAGTAGTACGTGGACAGGGGGCACTCAATCCAATCAGCCCCAGCATTTT.

The J gene is TRBJ2-2, the V gene TRBV14; D is uncertain. Germline V lookup: CDR1 SGHDN, CDR2 FVKESK. Deletions cut 3 bases from V and 6 bases from J, with 14 bases between. The CDR3 extends over 15 amino acids. CDR3 residues: CASSHLKTPAGELFF. CDR3 coding DNA: TGTGCCAGCAGCCATTTAAAGACACCCGCCGGGGAGCTGTTTTTT.